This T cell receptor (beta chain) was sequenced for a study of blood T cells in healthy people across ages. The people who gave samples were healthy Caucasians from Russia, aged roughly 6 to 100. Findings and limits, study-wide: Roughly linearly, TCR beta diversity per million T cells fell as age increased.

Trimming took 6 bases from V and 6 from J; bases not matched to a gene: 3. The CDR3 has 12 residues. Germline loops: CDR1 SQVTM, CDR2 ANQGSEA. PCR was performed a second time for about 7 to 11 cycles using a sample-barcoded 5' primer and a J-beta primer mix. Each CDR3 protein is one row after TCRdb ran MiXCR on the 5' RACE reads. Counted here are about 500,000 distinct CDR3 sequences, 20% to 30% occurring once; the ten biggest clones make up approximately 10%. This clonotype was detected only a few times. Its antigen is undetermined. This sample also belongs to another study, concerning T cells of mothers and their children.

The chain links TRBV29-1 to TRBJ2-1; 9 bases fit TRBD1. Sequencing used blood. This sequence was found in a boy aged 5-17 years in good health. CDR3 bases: TGCAGCGTGAGGACAGGGGCCAATGAGCAGTTCTTC. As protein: CSVRTGANEQFF.